The source of this TCR beta chain is a study of blood T cells in healthy people across ages. General study findings and limits: Age showed a roughly linear inverse relationship with TCR beta diversity per million T cells. When one million T cells were used, diversity estimates were thought to be underestimates.

A note on this clonotype: The target antigen is unknown.

The ends were cut back, 0 bases at V and 0 bases at J, with 4 bases in the middle. This CDR3 has 15 residues. CDR1 and CDR2 from the germline V gene are SGHKS and YYEKEE (reference sequence). A second roughly 6 to 12 cycle PCR used barcoded and J-beta primers. The authors tagged each cDNA molecule using a template-switch adaptor with 12 random nucleotides. Each CDR3 protein is one row after TCRdb ran MiXCR on the 5' RACE reads. The data contain 1.5 million to 2 million distinct CDR3 sequences, approximately 28% of them seen just once; the ten biggest clones take up 7% to 9%. The V and J genes are TRBV5-5 and TRBJ1-6; the D is unclear. Sequencing used blood. The TCR was taken from a woman in her twenties or thirties in good health. This chain's CDR3 is CASSLALSYNSPLHF. CDR3 DNA: TGTGCCAGCAGCTTGGCACTCTCCTATAATTCACCCCTCCACTTT.